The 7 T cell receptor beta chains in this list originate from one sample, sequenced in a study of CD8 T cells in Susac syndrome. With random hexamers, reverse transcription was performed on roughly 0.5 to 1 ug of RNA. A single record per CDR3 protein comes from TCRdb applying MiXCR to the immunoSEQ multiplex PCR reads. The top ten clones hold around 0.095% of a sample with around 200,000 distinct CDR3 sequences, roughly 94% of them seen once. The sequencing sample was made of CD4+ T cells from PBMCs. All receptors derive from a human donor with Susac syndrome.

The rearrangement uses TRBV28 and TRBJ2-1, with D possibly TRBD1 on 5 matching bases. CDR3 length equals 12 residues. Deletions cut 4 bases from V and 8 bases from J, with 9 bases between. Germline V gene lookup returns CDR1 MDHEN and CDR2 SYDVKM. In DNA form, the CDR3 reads TGTGCCAGCAGTTCAGGGATCCATGAGCAGTTCTTC. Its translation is CASSSGIHEQFF.

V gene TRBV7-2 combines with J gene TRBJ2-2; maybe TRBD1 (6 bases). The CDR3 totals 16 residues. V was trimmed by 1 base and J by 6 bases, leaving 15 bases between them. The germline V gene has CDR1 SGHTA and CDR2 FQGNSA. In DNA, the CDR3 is TGTGCCAGCAGCTTAGGGTCAGGGGTTGTCCCCGGGGAGCTGTTTTTT. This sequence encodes CASSLGSGVVPGELFF.

The CDR3 loop reads CSASPSGREETQYF. CDR3 nucleotides: TGCAGTGCTAGCCCTAGCGGGAGAGAGGAGACCCAGTACTTC. The chain combines TRBV20-1 with TRBJ2-5; 10 bases match TRBD2. The ends lost 3 bases at V and 5 bases at J; junction bases unmatched: 6. Germline CDR1 DFQATT, CDR2 SNEGSKA (reference sequence). The CDR3 has 14 residues.

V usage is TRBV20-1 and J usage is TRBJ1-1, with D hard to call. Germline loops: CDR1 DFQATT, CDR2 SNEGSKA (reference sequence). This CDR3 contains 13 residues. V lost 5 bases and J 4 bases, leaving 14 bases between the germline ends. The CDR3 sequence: CSAPQRSRTEAFF. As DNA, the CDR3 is TGCAGTGCTCCTCAAAGAAGCCGCACTGAAGCTTTCTTT.

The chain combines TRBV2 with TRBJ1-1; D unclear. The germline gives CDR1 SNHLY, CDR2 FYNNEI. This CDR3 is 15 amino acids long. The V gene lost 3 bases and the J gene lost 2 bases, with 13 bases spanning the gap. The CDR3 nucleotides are TGTGCCAGCAGTGATATAGACGGAGTAAACACTGAAGCTTTCTTT. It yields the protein CASSDIDGVNTEAFF.

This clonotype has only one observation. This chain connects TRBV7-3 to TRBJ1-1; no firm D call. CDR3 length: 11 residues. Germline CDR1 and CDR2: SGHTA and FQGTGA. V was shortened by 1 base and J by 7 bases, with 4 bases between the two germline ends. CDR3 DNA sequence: TGTGCCAGCAGCTTAAGGCTTGAAGCTTTCTTT. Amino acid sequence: CASSLRLEAFF.

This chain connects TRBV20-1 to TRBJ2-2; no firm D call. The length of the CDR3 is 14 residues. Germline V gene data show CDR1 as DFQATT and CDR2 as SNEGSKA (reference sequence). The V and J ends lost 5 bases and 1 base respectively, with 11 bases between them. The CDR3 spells CSAWRRKNTGELFF. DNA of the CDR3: TGCAGTGCTTGGCGACGGAAGAACACCGGGGAGCTGTTTTTT.